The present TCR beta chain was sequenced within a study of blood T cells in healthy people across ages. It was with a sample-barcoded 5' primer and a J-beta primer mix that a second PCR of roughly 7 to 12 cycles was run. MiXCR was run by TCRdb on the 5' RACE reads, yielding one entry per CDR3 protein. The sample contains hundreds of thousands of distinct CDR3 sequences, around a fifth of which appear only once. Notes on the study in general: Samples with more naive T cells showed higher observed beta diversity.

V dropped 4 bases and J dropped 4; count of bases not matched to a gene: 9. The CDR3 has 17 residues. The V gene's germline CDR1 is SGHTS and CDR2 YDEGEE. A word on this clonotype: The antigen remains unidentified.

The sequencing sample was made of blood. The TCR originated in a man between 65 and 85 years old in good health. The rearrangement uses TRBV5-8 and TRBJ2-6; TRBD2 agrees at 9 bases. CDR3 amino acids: CASSQPSGRLGANVLTF. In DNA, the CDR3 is TGTGCCAGCAGCCAACCGAGCGGGAGGCTCGGGGCCAACGTCCTGACTTTC.